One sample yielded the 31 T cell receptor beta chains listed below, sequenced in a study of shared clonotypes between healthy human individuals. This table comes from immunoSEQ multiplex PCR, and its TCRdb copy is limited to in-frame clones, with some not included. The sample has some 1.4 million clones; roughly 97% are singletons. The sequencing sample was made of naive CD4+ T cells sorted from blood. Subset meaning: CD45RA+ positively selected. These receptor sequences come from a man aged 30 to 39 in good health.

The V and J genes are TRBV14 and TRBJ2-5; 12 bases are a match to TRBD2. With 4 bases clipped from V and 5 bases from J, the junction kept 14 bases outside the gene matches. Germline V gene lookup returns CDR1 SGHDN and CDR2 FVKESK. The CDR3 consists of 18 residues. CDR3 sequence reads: CASSPWTSGTRPEETQYF. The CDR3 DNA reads TGTGCCAGCAGCCCGTGGACTAGCGGGACCAGGCCGGAGGAGACCCAGTACTTC. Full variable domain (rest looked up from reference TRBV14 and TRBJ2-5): EAGVTQFPSHSVIEKGQTVTLRCDPISGHDNLYWYRRVMGKEIKFLLHFVKESKQDESGMPNNRFLAERTGGTYSTLKVQPAELEDSGVYFCASSPWTSGTRPEETQYFGPGTRLLVL.

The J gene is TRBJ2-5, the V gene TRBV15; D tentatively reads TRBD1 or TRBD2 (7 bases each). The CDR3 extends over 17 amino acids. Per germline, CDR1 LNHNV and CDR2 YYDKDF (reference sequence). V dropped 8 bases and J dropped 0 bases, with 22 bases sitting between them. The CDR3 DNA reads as TGTGCCACCGGCGCGGGGGCGGGACAGAGAAACCAAGAGACCCAGTACTTC. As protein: CATGAGAGQRNQETQYF.

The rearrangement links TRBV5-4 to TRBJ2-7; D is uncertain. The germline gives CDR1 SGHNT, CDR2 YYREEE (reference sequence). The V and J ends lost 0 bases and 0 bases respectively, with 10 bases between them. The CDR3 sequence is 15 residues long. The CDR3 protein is CASSLAGRYSYEQYF. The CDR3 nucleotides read TGTGCCAGCAGCTTGGCCGGTCGTTACTCCTACGAGCAGTACTTC.

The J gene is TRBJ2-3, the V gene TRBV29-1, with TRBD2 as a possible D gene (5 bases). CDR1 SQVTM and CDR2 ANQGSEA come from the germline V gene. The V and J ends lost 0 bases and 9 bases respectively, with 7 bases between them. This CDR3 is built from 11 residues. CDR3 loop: CSVEDGETQYF. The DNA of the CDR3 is TGCAGCGTTGAAGACGGGGAAACGCAGTATTTT.

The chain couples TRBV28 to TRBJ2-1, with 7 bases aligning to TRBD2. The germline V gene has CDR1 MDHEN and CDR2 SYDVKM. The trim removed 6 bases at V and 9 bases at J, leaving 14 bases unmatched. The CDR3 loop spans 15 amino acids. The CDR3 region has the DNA TGTGCCAGCAGCTCCGGGACTAAACGGAAGAGTGAGCAGTTCTTC. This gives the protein CASSSGTKRKSEQFF.

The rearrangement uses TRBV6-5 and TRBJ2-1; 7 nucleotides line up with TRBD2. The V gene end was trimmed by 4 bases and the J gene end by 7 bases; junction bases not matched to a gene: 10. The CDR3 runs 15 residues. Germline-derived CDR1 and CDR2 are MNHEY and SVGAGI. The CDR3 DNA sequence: TGTGCCAGCAGTTCCCGGGGGGTCCTAAGAAATGAGCAGTTCTTC. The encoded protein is CASSSRGVLRNEQFF.

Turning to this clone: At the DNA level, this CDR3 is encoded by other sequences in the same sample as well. CDR3 residues: CASSPLDTGELFF. In nucleotides, the CDR3 is TGTGCCAGCTCGCCCTTGGACACCGGGGAGCTGTTTTTT. This chain links TRBV18 with TRBJ2-2; D not certain. Trimming removed 6 bases from V and 3 bases from J, with 8 bases in between. Germline CDR1 and CDR2: KGHSH and LQKENI. This CDR3 has 13 residues.

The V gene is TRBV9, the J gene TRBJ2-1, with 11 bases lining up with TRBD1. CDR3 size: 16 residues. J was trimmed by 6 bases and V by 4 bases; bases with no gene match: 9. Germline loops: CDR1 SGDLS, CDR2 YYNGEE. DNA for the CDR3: TGTGCCAGCAGCCCCGGGACAGGGGGGTTCAGCAATGAGCAGTTCTTC. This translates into CASSPGTGGFSNEQFF.

CDR3 region: CASSSQPPGVIFSSNQPQHF. The CDR3 region has the DNA TGTGCCAGTAGTTCCCAACCCCCGGGGGTAATTTTCTCTAGCAATCAGCCCCAGCATTTT. The chain links TRBV19 to TRBJ1-5, with a possible D match to TRBD1 (5 bases). Trimming took off 5 bases at V and 0 bases at J, with 26 bases between the two ends. The CDR3 extends over 20 amino acids. Germline CDR1 and CDR2: LNHDA and SQIVND (reference sequence).

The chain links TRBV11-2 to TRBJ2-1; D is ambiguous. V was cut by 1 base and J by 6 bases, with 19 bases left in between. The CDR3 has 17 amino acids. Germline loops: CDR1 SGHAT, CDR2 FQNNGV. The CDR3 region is CASSLGERPEVGNEQFF. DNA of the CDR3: TGTGCCAGCAGCTTAGGAGAGAGACCCGAGGTGGGCAATGAGCAGTTCTTC.

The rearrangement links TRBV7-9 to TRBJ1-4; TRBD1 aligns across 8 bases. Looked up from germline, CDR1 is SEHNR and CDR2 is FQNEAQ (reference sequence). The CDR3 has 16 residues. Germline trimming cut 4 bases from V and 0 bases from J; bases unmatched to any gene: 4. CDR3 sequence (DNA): TGTGCCAGCAGCTCTGGACAGGGTGCAACTAATGAAAAACTGTTTTTT. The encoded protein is CASSSGQGATNEKLFF. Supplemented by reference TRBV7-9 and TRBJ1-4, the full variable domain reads DTGVSQNPRHKITKRGQNVTFRCDPISEHNRLYWYRQTLGQGPEFLTYFQNEAQLEKSRLLSDRFSAERPKGSFSTLEIQRTEQGDSAMYLCASSSGQGATNEKLFFGSGTQLSVL.

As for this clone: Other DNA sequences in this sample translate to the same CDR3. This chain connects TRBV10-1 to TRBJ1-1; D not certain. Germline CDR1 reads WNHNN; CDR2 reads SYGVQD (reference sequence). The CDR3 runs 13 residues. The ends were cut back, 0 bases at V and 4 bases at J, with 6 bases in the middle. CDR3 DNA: TGCGCCAGCAGTGAGTCGAGGCGCACTGAAGCTTTCTTT. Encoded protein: CASSESRRTEAFF.

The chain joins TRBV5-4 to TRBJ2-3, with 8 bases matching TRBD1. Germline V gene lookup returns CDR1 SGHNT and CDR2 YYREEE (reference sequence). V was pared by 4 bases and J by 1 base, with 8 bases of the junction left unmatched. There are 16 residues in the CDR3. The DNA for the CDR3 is TGTGCCAGCAGCCCGGGGACAGGTCAGGGCACAGATACGCAGTATTTT. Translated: CASSPGTGQGTDTQYF.

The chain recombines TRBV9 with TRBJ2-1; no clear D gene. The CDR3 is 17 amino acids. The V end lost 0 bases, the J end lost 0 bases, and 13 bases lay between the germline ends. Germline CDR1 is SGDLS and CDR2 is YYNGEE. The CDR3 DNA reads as TGTGCCAGCAGCGTAGGTATAGGTTCCCGCTCCTACAATGAGCAGTTCTTC. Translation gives CASSVGIGSRSYNEQFF.

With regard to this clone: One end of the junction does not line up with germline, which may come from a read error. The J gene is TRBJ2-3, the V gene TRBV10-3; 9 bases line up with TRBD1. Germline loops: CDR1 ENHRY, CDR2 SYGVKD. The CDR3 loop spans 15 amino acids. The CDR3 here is CAINEDRGTSDTQYF. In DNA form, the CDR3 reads TGTGCCATCAATGAGGACAGGGGCACTTCAGATACGCAGTATTTT.

The CDR3 is CASSESLYYEQYF. The CDR3 nucleotides are TGCGCCAGCAGTGAGAGTCTGTACTACGAGCAGTACTTC. This chain joins TRBV10-2 and TRBJ2-7; D unclear. Trimming shortened V by 2 bases and J by 3 bases, and 8 bases separated the two germline ends. This CDR3 contains 13 residues. Germline V gene lookup returns CDR1 WSHSY and CDR2 SAAADI.

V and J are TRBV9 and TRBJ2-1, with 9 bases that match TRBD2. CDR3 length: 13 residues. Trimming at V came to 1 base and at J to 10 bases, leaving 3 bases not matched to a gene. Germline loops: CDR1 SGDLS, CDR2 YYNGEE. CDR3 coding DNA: TGTGCCAGCAGCGTAATGCTAGCGGGAGAGCAGTTCTTC. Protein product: CASSVMLAGEQFF.

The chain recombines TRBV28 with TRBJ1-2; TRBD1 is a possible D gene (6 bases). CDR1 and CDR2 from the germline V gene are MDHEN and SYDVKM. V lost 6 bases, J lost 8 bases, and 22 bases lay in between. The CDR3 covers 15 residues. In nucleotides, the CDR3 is TGTGCCAGCAGACCAGTCGGCAGGGGAGTGTCGGGCTACACCTTC. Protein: CASRPVGRGVSGYTF.

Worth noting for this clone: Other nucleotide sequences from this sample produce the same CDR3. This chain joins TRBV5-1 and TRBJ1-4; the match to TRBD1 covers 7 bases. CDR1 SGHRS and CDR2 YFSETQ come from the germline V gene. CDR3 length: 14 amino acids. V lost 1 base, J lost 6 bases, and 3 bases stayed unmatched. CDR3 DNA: TGCGCCAGCAGCTTGACAGGGGAAGATGAAAAACTGTTTTTT. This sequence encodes CASSLTGEDEKLFF.

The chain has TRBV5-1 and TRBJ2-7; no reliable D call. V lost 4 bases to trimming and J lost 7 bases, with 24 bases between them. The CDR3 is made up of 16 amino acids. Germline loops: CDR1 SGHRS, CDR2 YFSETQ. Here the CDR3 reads CASSPEPIRQPREQYF. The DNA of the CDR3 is TGCGCCAGCAGCCCCGAGCCCATTCGCCAGCCCCGGGAGCAGTACTTC.

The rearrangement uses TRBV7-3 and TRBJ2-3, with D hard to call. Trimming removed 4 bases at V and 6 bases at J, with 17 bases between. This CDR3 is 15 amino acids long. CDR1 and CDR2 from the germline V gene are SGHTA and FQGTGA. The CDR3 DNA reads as TGTGCCAGCAGCTCGACACTCGCTACCCCGGATACGCAGTATTTT. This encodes CASSSTLATPDTQYF.

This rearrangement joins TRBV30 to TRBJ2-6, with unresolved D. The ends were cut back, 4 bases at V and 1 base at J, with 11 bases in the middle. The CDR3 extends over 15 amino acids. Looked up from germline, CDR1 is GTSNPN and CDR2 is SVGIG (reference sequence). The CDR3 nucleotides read TGTGCCTGGATGTCTGGGGTTTCTGGGGCCAACGTCCTGACTTTC. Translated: CAWMSGVSGANVLTF.

The CDR3 loop is CATSRGVGQFSYEQYF. CDR3 bases: TGTGCCACCAGCAGAGGGGTGGGACAGTTCTCCTACGAGCAGTACTTC. The J gene is TRBJ2-7, the V gene TRBV15; 7 nucleotides agree with TRBD1. V lost 1 base and J lost 0; bases outside the gene matches: 6. The CDR3 is 16 residues long. CDR1 and CDR2 (germline): LNHNV, YYDKDF (reference sequence).

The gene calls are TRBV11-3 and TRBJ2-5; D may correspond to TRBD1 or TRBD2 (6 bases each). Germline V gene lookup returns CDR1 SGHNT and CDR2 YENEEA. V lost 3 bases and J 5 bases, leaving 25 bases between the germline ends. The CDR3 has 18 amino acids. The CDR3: CASSFQNLRGAPRETQYF. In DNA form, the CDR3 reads TGTGCCAGCAGCTTTCAAAACTTGAGGGGGGCGCCTAGGGAGACCCAGTACTTC.

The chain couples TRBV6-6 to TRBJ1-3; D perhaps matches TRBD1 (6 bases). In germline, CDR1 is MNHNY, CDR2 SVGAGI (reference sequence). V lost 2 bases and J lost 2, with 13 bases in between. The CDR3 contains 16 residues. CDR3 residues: CASSYRTVFPGNTIYF. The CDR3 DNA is TGTGCCAGCAGTTACCGGACAGTCTTCCCTGGAAACACCATATATTTT.

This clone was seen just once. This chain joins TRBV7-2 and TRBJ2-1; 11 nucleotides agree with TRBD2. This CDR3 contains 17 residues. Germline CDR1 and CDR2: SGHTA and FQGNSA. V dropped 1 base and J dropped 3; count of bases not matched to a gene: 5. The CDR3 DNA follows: TGTGCCAGCAGCTTAGTGTCCGGGACTAGCGGCTACAATGAGCAGTTCTTC. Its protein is CASSLVSGTSGYNEQFF.

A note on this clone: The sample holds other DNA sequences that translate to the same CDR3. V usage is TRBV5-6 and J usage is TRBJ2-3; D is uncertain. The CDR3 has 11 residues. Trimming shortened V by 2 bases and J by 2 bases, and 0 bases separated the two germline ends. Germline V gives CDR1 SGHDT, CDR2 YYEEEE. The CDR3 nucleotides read TGTGCCAGCAGCTTCACAGATACGCAGTATTTT. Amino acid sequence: CASSFTDTQYF.

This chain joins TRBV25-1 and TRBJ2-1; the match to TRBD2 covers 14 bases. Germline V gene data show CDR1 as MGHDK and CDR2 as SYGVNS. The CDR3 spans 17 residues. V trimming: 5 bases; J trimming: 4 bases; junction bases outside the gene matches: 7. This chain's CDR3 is CASSLRTSGRTYNEQFF. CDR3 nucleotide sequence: TGTGCCAGCAGTCTTAGGACTAGCGGGAGGACATACAATGAGCAGTTCTTC.

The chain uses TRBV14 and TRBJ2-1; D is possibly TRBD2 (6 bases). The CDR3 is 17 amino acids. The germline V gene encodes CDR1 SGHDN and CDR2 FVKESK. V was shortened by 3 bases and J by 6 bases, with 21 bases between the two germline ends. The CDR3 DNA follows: TGTGCCAGCAGCCAGGTAATCCGTACGGGAGCCTCCAATGAGCAGTTCTTC. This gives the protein CASSQVIRTGASNEQFF.

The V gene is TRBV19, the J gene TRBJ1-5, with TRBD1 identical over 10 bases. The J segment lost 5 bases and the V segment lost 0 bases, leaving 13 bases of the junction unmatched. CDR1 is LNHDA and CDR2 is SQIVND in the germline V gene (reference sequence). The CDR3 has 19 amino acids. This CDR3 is CASSIDAGRSDRGHQPQHF. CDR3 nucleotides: TGTGCCAGTAGTATAGATGCGGGGCGGTCAGACAGGGGGCATCAGCCCCAGCATTTT.

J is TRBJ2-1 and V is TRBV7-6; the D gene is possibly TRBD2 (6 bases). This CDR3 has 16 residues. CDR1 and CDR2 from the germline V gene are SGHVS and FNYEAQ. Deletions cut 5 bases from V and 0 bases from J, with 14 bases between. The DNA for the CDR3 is TGTGCCAGCAGCCCCGGGACTTGGAGCTCCTACAATGAGCAGTTCTTC. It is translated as CASSPGTWSSYNEQFF.